What follows are 23 T cell receptor beta chains derived from one specimen sequenced in a study of T cell responses to AZD1222 COVID-19 vaccine. The repertoire was sequenced with immunoSEQ multiplex PCR; TCRdb's copy has only in-frame clones and lacks some. The sample includes some 150,000 clones, approximately 90% seen only once; the top ten take roughly 2%. Sequenced material: peripheral blood, taken on day 0 of AZD1222 vaccination. The receptors stem from an adult in good health.

This chain joins TRBV6-7 and TRBJ1-4; 7 bases fit TRBD1. TRBV6-7 qualifies as an ORF whose function is uncertain. The trim removed 5 bases at V and 7 bases at J, leaving 7 bases unmatched. The length of the CDR3 is 14 residues. CDR3 DNA: TGTGCCAGCAGTCAGGACAGGTCGGTTGAAAAACTGTTTTTT. Its protein product is CASSQDRSVEKLFF.

The chain employs TRBV7-9 and TRBJ2-4, with D perhaps being TRBD1 or TRBD2 (5 bases each). Trimming cost V 1 base and J 3 bases, with 13 bases left between them. Germline values: CDR1 SEHNR, CDR2 FQNEAQ (reference sequence). There are 16 residues in the CDR3. The CDR3 loop reads CASSLGDQLSKNIQYF. The CDR3 DNA follows: TGTGCCAGCAGCTTAGGGGACCAGCTGAGCAAAAACATTCAGTACTTC.

The chain employs TRBV5-4 and TRBJ2-1; 7 bases are shared with TRBD2. Germline CDR1 and CDR2: SGHNT and YYREEE (reference sequence). CDR3 size: 16 residues. Trimming at V came to 5 bases and at J to 0 bases, leaving 8 bases not matched to a gene. CDR3 DNA: TGTGCCAGCAGTCTTAGCGGGCTGAGCTCCTACAATGAGCAGTTCTTC. This translates into CASSLSGLSSYNEQFF. The full variable domain, in which reference TRBV5-4 and TRBJ2-1 provide the parts outside the CDR3, is ETGVTQSPTHLIKTRGQQVTLRCSSQSGHNTVSWYQQALGQGPQFIFQYYREEENGRGNFPPRFSGLQFPNYSSELNVNALELDDSALYLCASSLSGLSSYNEQFFGPGTRLTVL.

The chain uses TRBV20-1 and TRBJ1-1; D gene uncertain. V lost 1 base to trimming and J lost 11 bases, with 11 bases between them. The CDR3 is 11 amino acids. The V gene's germline CDR1 is DFQATT and CDR2 SNEGSKA (reference sequence). CDR3 nucleotides: TGCAGTGCTAGAGTCGACTTCACGGCTTTCTTT. Translated: CSARVDFTAFF.

The chain employs TRBV4-3 and TRBJ1-1; D perhaps matches TRBD1 (5 bases). The CDR3 totals 17 residues. Germline lookup yields CDR1 LGHNA and CDR2 YSLEER. The V end lost 0 bases, the J end lost 0 bases, and 14 bases lay between the germline ends. Here the CDR3 DNA reads TGCGCCAGCAGCCAAGATGCGGGACGGCTTGTGAACACTGAAGCTTTCTTT. Its protein product is CASSQDAGRLVNTEAFF.

The chain recombines TRBV19 with TRBJ2-3; the D is unclear. The CDR3 runs to 16 residues. CDR1 and CDR2 from the germline V gene are LNHDA and SQIVND (reference sequence). Deletions cut 3 bases from V and 0 bases from J, with 13 bases between. CDR3 sequence reads: CASSIGPDWSTDTQYF. CDR3 DNA: TGTGCCAGTAGTATCGGGCCCGATTGGAGCACAGATACGCAGTATTTT.

J is TRBJ2-3 and V is TRBV21-1; TRBD2, as called in the table, went unchecked against the DNA. TRBV21-1 is tagged as a pseudogene. The CDR3 runs to 22 residues. The CDR3 nucleotides are TGTGCCAGCAGGATACACCGGGTCCCCGAAGCTCTAGCGGGACTAAGCACAGATACGCAGTATTTT. This sequence encodes CASRIHRVPEALAGLSTDTQYF.

The genes are TRBV5-5 and TRBJ1-5, with D uncertain. CDR1 is SGHKS and CDR2 is YYEKEE in the germline V gene (reference sequence). Trimming removed 2 bases at V and 3 bases at J, with 12 bases between. The CDR3 has 15 amino acids. CDR3 amino acids: CASSFNGQINQPQHF. Written as DNA, the CDR3 is TGTGCCAGCAGCTTTAACGGGCAGATCAATCAGCCCCAGCATTTT.

The rearrangement joins TRBV7-2 to TRBJ2-3; unclear D gene. This CDR3 region has 15 residues. Deletions cut 5 bases from V and 3 bases from J, with 15 bases between. Germline V gene data show CDR1 as SGHTA and CDR2 as FQGNSA. The CDR3 DNA reads as TGTGCCAGCAGCCCCCAGGTGGGGTGGACAGATACGCAGTATTTT. Translating gives CASSPQVGWTDTQYF.

This clone turned up a few times. V and J are TRBV5-1 and TRBJ2-2; 7 bases line up with TRBD2. The V gene's germline CDR1 is SGHRS and CDR2 YFSETQ. This CDR3 is built from 15 residues. V was pared by 3 bases and J by 5 bases, with 7 bases of the junction left unmatched. CDR3 in DNA: TGCGCCAGCAGCTCCACCACCGGGGGGACCGGGGAGCTGTTTTTT. Translated: CASSSTTGGTGELFF.

This clone was detected once. J is TRBJ1-2 and V is TRBV18, with D possibly being TRBD1 (5 bases). The CDR3 has 15 residues. Looked up from germline, CDR1 is KGHSH and CDR2 is LQKENI. Trimming removed 4 bases at V and 2 bases at J, with 14 bases between. CDR3 loop: CASSLDRRDNYGYTF. Written as DNA, the CDR3 is TGTGCCAGCTCACTTGATCGCCGGGACAACTATGGCTACACCTTC. The whole variable domain, remainder taken from reference TRBV18 and TRBJ1-2, is NAGVMQNPRHLVRRRGQEARLRCSPMKGHSHVYWYRQLPEEGLKFMVYLQKENIIDESGMPKERFSAEFPKEGPSILRIQQVVRGDSAAYFCASSLDRRDNYGYTFGSGTRLTVV.

This rearrangement joins TRBV6-2 or TRBV6-3 to TRBJ1-6, with TRBD1 matching over 7 bases. The CDR3 consists of 14 residues. Per the germline V gene, CDR1 is MNHEY and CDR2 is SVGEGT. J gave up 9 bases and V 5 bases, and 7 bases lay outside the gene matches. CDR3 in amino acids: CASSPGQWGSPLHF. The CDR3 region has the DNA TGTGCCAGCAGTCCGGGACAGTGGGGTTCACCCCTCCACTTT.

This chain links TRBV28 with TRBJ1-2, with D unresolved. The ends were cut back, 5 bases at V and 14 bases at J, with 18 bases in the middle. The CDR3 extends over 12 amino acids. Germline V gene sequence: CDR1 MDHEN, CDR2 SYDVKM. CDR3 nucleotide sequence: TGTGCCAGCAGTGGTGTATTGGTCGTTTCGACCTTC. This encodes CASSGVLVVSTF.

V and J are TRBV19 and TRBJ1-1, with 8 nucleotides matching TRBD1. The germline CDR1 and CDR2 sequences are LNHDA and SQIVND (reference sequence). V lost 3 bases and J lost 6; bases outside the gene matches: 3. This CDR3 has 13 residues. The CDR3 coding sequence is TGTGCCAGTAGTATTGCACAGGGGGCTGAAGCTTTCTTT. Its translation: CASSIAQGAEAFF.

The chain recombines TRBV24-1 with TRBJ1-2; D remains ambiguous. Between the trimmed V and J ends, which lost 5 bases and 5 bases, there was a span of 11 bases. This CDR3 is 13 amino acids long. CDR1 and CDR2 from the germline V gene are KGHDR and SFDVKD. CDR3: CATSATVSYGYTF. CDR3 nucleotides: TGTGCCACCAGTGCCACAGTTTCTTATGGCTACACCTTC.

The rearrangement uses TRBV7-3 and TRBJ2-7; no clear D. Germline V gene sequence: CDR1 SGHTA, CDR2 FQGTGA. Trimming cost V 5 bases and J 3 bases, with 17 bases left between them. CDR3 size: 15 residues. This chain's CDR3 is CASSLSGDGGYEQYF. The CDR3 DNA is TGTGCCAGCAGCCTCAGTGGGGATGGTGGCTACGAGCAGTACTTC. The variable domain in full, completed from reference TRBV7-3 and TRBJ2-7, reads GAGVSQTPSNKVTEKGKYVELRCDPISGHTALYWYRQSLGQGPEFLIYFQGTGAADDSGLPNDRFFAVRPEGSVSTLKIQRTERGDSAVYLCASSLSGDGGYEQYFGPGTRLTVT.

J is TRBJ2-2 and V is TRBV5-4; 7 bases map to TRBD2. Trimming at V came to 1 base and at J to 6 bases, leaving 3 bases not matched to a gene. The CDR3 is made up of 14 amino acids. Germline assignment: CDR1 SGHNT and CDR2 YYREEE (reference sequence). The CDR3 sequence: CASSLQGGAGELFF. Here the CDR3 DNA reads TGTGCCAGCAGCTTGCAGGGAGGGGCCGGGGAGCTGTTTTTT.

The table lists this clone with a count of one. The chain uses TRBV9 and TRBJ1-2, with TRBD1 matching 9 bases. The CDR3 extends over 18 amino acids. V shed 4 bases and J 2 bases; nucleotides not matched to a gene: 15. The germline gives CDR1 SGDLS, CDR2 YYNGEE. The CDR3 loop reads CASSPLAGGQGLNYGYTF. The CDR3 DNA follows: TGTGCCAGCAGCCCCCTAGCAGGGGGACAGGGATTAAACTATGGCTACACCTTC.

This chain links TRBV7-9 with TRBJ2-7, with a possible D match to TRBD1 (6 bases). The CDR3 has 14 residues. Germline V gene data show CDR1 as SEHNR and CDR2 as FQNEAQ (reference sequence). V lost 0 bases and J lost 1, with 7 bases in between. DNA of the CDR3: TGTGCCAGCAGCTTAGCCGGGACATCCTACGAGCAGTACTTC. Its protein is CASSLAGTSYEQYF. Full variable domain (missing parts from reference TRBV7-9 and TRBJ2-7): DTGVSQNPRHKITKRGQNVTFRCDPISEHNRLYWYRQTLGQGPEFLTYFQNEAQLEKSRLLSDRFSAERPKGSFSTLEIQRTEQGDSAMYLCASSLAGTSYEQYFGPGTRLTVT.

The chain uses TRBV19 and TRBJ1-2; 8 nucleotides align to TRBD1. The CDR3 runs 15 residues. Germline V CDR1 and CDR2: LNHDA, SQIVND (reference sequence). V trimming: 6 bases; J trimming: 4 bases; junction bases outside the gene matches: 10. The CDR3 coding sequence is TGTGCCAGTAGCCCGAACCGACAGGGGACCTATGGCTACACCTTC. Amino acid sequence: CASSPNRQGTYGYTF.

The V and J genes are TRBV11-2 and TRBJ1-4; 7 nucleotides agree with TRBD1. J lost 8 bases, V lost 5 bases, and 11 bases had no gene match. The CDR3 covers 15 residues. CDR1 and CDR2 from the germline V gene are SGHAT and FQNNGV. CDR3 loop: CASSASGTVNEKLFF. CDR3 DNA sequence: TGTGCCAGCAGCGCGTCCGGGACAGTTAACGAAAAACTGTTTTTT.

The V and J genes are TRBV11-2 and TRBJ2-2; perhaps TRBD1 as D (5 bases). The CDR3 contains 15 residues. Germline lookup yields CDR1 SGHAT and CDR2 FQNNGV. V lost 5 bases to trimming and J lost 3 bases, with 13 bases between them. The CDR3 DNA sequence: TGTGCCAGCAGCCCAGCCGGCAGGGACACCGGGGAGCTGTTTTTT. This translates into CASSPAGRDTGELFF.

The CDR3 here is CASSDYGSNTGELFF. The CDR3 coding sequence is TGTGCCAGCAGCGACTATGGCAGTAACACCGGGGAGCTGTTTTTT. This sequence joins TRBV7-6 and TRBJ2-2, with D possibly TRBD2 on 5 matching bases. Germline values: CDR1 SGHVS, CDR2 FNYEAQ. V was pared by 5 bases and J by 2 bases, with 12 bases between. The CDR3 runs 15 residues.